This is a list of T cell receptor beta chains from one sample in a study of blood T cell repertoires in COVID-19. Clones were sequenced by immunoSEQ multiplex PCR, and TCRdb holds only the in-frame ones, with some missing. The table has some 73,000 clones, around nine tenths seen once. Sequencing used peripheral blood. The receptors shown here come from a woman aged 60 to 75 with acute or convalescent COVID-19. Both conserved end residues are part of each CDR3. Fields, in order: clone size, V gene, CDR3 protein. A row's size may be missing; if present it is once, few, many or a size class.

once | TRBV7-3 | CASSLGLAGGTDTQYF
. | TRBV4-1 | CASSQEAQNYGYTF
. | TRBV2 | CASSFATGEGGYTF
. | TRBV19 | CASSISRDRYEKLFF
. | TRBV4-1 | CASSQRTSSTDTQYF
once | TRBV2 | CASSAGGSYNEQFF
. | TRBV5-6 | CASSLATGLYQETQYF
. | TRBV4-1 | CASSLLPARVSYEQYF
. | TRBV19 | CASSQGATGANVLTF
. | TRBV7-9 | CASSLGGRGQGSYEQYF